Shown below are 31 T cell receptor beta chains from a single sample sequenced in a study of neurological immune-mediated disorders. MiXCR, run by TCRdb on the 5' RACE reads, gives a single entry per CDR3 protein. The table lists around 130,000 distinct CDR3 sequences, roughly 3.2% of them singletons. Material for sequencing was PBMCs. The receptor set was obtained from a woman in her twenties or thirties with multiple sclerosis.

The table lists this clonotype with many counts. The chain combines TRBV20-1 with TRBJ2-7; no reliable D call. Trimming removed 5 bases from V and 4 bases from J, with 9 bases in between. Germline CDR1 and CDR2: DFQATT and SNEGSKA (reference sequence). This CDR3 has 11 residues. CDR3 protein: CSAVSGYEQYF. The CDR3 DNA reads TGCAGTGCTGTCAGTGGGTACGAGCAGTACTTC.

At least ten counts were recorded for this clonotype. The J gene is TRBJ2-7, the V gene TRBV7-6; TRBD1 is a possible D gene (6 bases). Between the trimmed V and J ends, which lost 5 bases and 6 bases, there was a span of 11 bases. The germline V gene has CDR1 SGHVS and CDR2 FNYEAQ. The CDR3 runs 12 residues. The CDR3 region is CASSPNRAEQYF. The CDR3, as DNA: TGTGCCAGCAGCCCAAACAGGGCCGAGCAGTACTTC.

This clonotype has at least ten counts. CDR3 in amino acids: CASSQDLGPVYGYTF. CDR3 sequence (DNA): TGCGCCAGCAGCCAAGATCTTGGACCGGTCTATGGCTACACCTTC. The V and J genes are TRBV4-3 and TRBJ1-2; the D is unclear. V lost 0 bases and J 4 bases, leaving 12 bases between the germline ends. Germline V gene data show CDR1 as LGHNA and CDR2 as YSLEER. This CDR3 comprises 15 residues.

This clonotype was found many times. The V call is TRBV20-1, the J call TRBJ1-3; 9 nucleotides agree with TRBD1. This CDR3 spans 16 amino acids. Trimming removed 6 bases from V and 3 bases from J; junction bases left unmatched: 12. The germline CDR1 and CDR2 sequences are DFQATT and SNEGSKA (reference sequence). The CDR3 is CSAKHRGQIGGNTIYF. CDR3 nucleotide sequence: TGCAGTGCCAAACACAGGGGGCAAATAGGTGGAAACACCATATATTTT.

The chain has TRBV29-1 and TRBJ2-1, with D uncertain. Trimming removed 2 bases at V and 8 bases at J, with 10 bases between. The CDR3 is 12 amino acids. In germline, CDR1 is SQVTM, CDR2 ANQGSEA. As DNA, the CDR3 is TGCAGCGTTGAAAAGTATGGAGATGAGCAGTTCTTC. This sequence encodes CSVEKYGDEQFF.

This clonotype was picked up many times. The chain carries TRBV5-1 and TRBJ2-3, with TRBD2 identical over 7 bases. There are 15 residues in the CDR3. Germline V lookup: CDR1 SGHRS, CDR2 YFSETQ. J gave up 2 bases and V 4 bases, and 7 bases lay outside the gene matches. The CDR3 loop is CASSPAGLPTDTQYF. The CDR3 DNA is TGCGCCAGCAGCCCGGCGGGACTACCCACAGATACGCAGTATTTT. The entire variable domain, with the rest obtained from reference TRBV5-1 and TRBJ2-3, is as follows: KAGVTQTPRYLIKTRGQQVTLSCSPISGHRSVSWYQQTPGQGLQFLFEYFSETQRNKGNFPGRFSGRQFSNSRSEMNVSTLELGDSALYLCASSPAGLPTDTQYFGPGTRLTVL.

This clonotype was observed many times. This rearrangement joins TRBV20-1 to TRBJ2-6; D possibly corresponds to TRBD2 (6 bases). Trimming cost V 6 bases and J 0 bases, with 18 bases left between them. The germline V gene has CDR1 DFQATT and CDR2 SNEGSKA (reference sequence). The CDR3 is made up of 17 amino acids. CDR3 in DNA: TGCAGTGCACCGGGACTCCTGACCCCCTCTGGGGCCAACGTCCTGACTTTC. This gives the protein CSAPGLLTPSGANVLTF.

This clonotype has ten or more counts. The chain is built from TRBV5-1 and TRBJ2-2; TRBD2 might be the D (5 bases). This CDR3 has 13 amino acids. Germline CDR1 reads SGHRS; CDR2 reads YFSETQ. Between the trimmed V and J ends, which lost 3 bases and 6 bases, there was a span of 9 bases. Here the CDR3 reads CASSSGIAGELFF. DNA of the CDR3: TGCGCCAGCAGCTCGGGGATCGCCGGGGAGCTGTTTTTT.

This clonotype was counted many times. V and J are TRBV29-1 and TRBJ1-1, with TRBD1 identical over 8 bases. From germline, CDR1 is SQVTM and CDR2 ANQGSEA. The CDR3 extends over 15 amino acids. After removal of 4 bases from V and 0 bases from J, the junction contained 7 bases not matched to a gene. CDR3 residues: CSVVRTGGVNTEAFF. The CDR3 DNA follows: TGCAGCGTTGTGAGAACAGGGGGTGTGAACACTGAAGCTTTCTTT.

This clonotype has ten or more counts. The chain joins TRBV6-5 to TRBJ2-1, with TRBD2 matching over 9 bases. V shed 0 bases, J shed 5 bases, and the junction held 8 bases outside the gene matches. This CDR3 region has 17 residues. Looked up from germline, CDR1 is MNHEY and CDR2 is SVGAGI. The CDR3: CASSYSIGLAGHNEQFF. CDR3 DNA: TGTGCCAGCAGTTACTCGATCGGGCTAGCGGGGCACAATGAGCAGTTCTTC.

This clonotype was observed many times. The chain joins TRBV2 to TRBJ1-4; possibly TRBD1 for D (6 bases). V lost 1 base and J lost 4, with 10 bases in between. Germline-derived CDR1 and CDR2 are SNHLY and FYNNEI. There are 15 residues in the CDR3. For the CDR3, the DNA is TGTGCCAGCAGTGAAGGGGCAGGGGTTAATGAAAAACTGTTTTTT. Protein sequence: CASSEGAGVNEKLFF. The full variable domain, its missing parts supplied by reference TRBV2 and TRBJ1-4, is EPEVTQTPSHQVTQMGQEVILRCVPISNHLYFYWYRQILGQKVEFLVSFYNNEISEKSEIFDDQFSVERPDGSNFTLKIRSTKLEDSAMYFCASSEGAGVNEKLFFGSGTQLSVL.

This clonotype was detected ten times or more. The gene calls are TRBV10-3 and TRBJ2-5; perhaps D is TRBD1 or TRBD2 (6 bases each). This CDR3 has 13 amino acids. Germline V CDR1 and CDR2: ENHRY, SYGVKD. V was pared by 4 bases and J by 5 bases, with 11 bases between. As DNA, the CDR3 is TGTGCCATCAGTGGACAGGCGGGGGAGACCCAGTACTTC. Translated, it gives CAISGQAGETQYF.

This clonotype was seen repeatedly, ten times or more. The chain joins TRBV24-1 to TRBJ1-1, with a tentative D call TRBD1 (6 bases). Germline lookup yields CDR1 KGHDR and CDR2 SFDVKD. The CDR3 spans 20 residues. Trimming shortened V by 1 base and J by 0 bases, and 23 bases separated the two germline ends. The CDR3 nucleotides read TGTGCCACCAGTGATTTTAAATGGGACAACAGAACCCGAATGAACACTGAAGCTTTCTTT. It is translated as CATSDFKWDNRTRMNTEAFF.

This clonotype was recorded many times. The genes are TRBV9 and TRBJ2-1, with TRBD1 matching over 7 bases. CDR3 length equals 15 residues. V lost 0 bases, J lost 4 bases, and 4 bases stayed unmatched. The germline V gene encodes CDR1 SGDLS and CDR2 YYNGEE. The CDR3 spells CASSVGRGQYNEQFF. The CDR3 DNA sequence: TGTGCCAGCAGCGTAGGCCGGGGACAGTACAATGAGCAGTTCTTC.

At least ten counts were recorded for this clonotype. The chain has TRBV3-1 and TRBJ1-4, with no clear D. CDR3 length equals 16 residues. The V and J ends lost 5 bases and 4 bases respectively, with 17 bases between them. Looked up from germline, CDR1 is LGHDT and CDR2 is YNNKEL (reference sequence). The CDR3 loop is CASSTLMETNNEKLFF. The CDR3 region has the DNA TGTGCCAGCAGCACCCTGATGGAAACCAATAATGAAAAACTGTTTTTT.

This clonotype came up many times. This chain connects TRBV20-1 to TRBJ2-7, with 10 bases that match TRBD1. Germline V CDR1 and CDR2: DFQATT, SNEGSKA (reference sequence). The CDR3 sequence is 13 residues long. Trimming took 6 bases from V and 4 from J; bases not matched to a gene: 6. The CDR3 DNA follows: TGCAGTGCCCCGGGACAGGGGATATACGAGCAGTACTTC. It codes for CSAPGQGIYEQYF.

This clonotype has a count of ten or more. This chain joins TRBV5-8 and TRBJ1-5; a weak D match, TRBD1 (5 bases). Germline V gives CDR1 SGHTS, CDR2 YDEGEE. This CDR3 spans 13 amino acids. V was pared by 4 bases and J by 7 bases, with 12 bases between. The CDR3 DNA is TGTGCCAGCAGCATTGGGGGTTTCCAGCCCCAGCATTTT. Translating gives CASSIGGFQPQHF.

The genes are TRBV20-1 and TRBJ1-5, with a weak D call TRBD1 (5 bases). The V end was cut by 5 bases, the J end by 5 bases, with 13 bases between. Germline loops: CDR1 DFQATT, CDR2 SNEGSKA (reference sequence). The CDR3 is 13 residues long. The CDR3 nucleotides read TGCAGTGCTTCCATGGGGGTTTATCAGCCCCAGCATTTT. This sequence encodes CSASMGVYQPQHF.

This clonotype was counted ten times or more. The genes are TRBV5-1 and TRBJ1-3; possibly TRBD1 for D (6 bases). Trimming took 0 bases from V and 4 from J, leaving 8 bases between them. The CDR3 has 14 amino acids. Germline V gene data show CDR1 as SGHRS and CDR2 as YFSETQ. CDR3 DNA sequence: TGCGCCAGCAGCTTGGGGGGGCGAGGAAACACCATATATTTT. Amino acids: CASSLGGRGNTIYF.

The table lists this clonotype with many counts. CDR3 sequence: CASNRDISNQPQHF. DNA for the CDR3: TGTGCCAGCAATAGGGACATCAGCAATCAGCCCCAGCATTTT. This chain uses TRBV7-8 with TRBJ1-5, with a possible D match to TRBD1 (6 bases). Trimming shortened V by 7 bases and J by 1 base, and 11 bases separated the two germline ends. Germline CDR1 SGHVS, CDR2 FQNEAQ. The CDR3 loop spans 14 amino acids. Filled out from reference TRBV7-8 and TRBJ1-5, the complete variable domain reads GAGVSQSPRYKVAKRGQDVALRCDPISGHVSLFWYQQALGQGPEFLTYFQNEAQLDKSGLPSDRFFAERPEGSVSTLKIQRTQQEDSAVYLCASNRDISNQPQHFGDGTRLSIL.

This sequence joins TRBV29-1 and TRBJ1-3; D uncertain. V gave up 0 bases and J gave up 0 bases, with 6 bases separating them. The germline CDR1 and CDR2 sequences are SQVTM and ANQGSEA. This CDR3 spans 14 amino acids. CDR3 loop: CSVEDSHSGNTIYF. The CDR3 bases are TGCAGCGTTGAAGACAGCCACTCTGGAAACACCATATATTTT.

As for this clonotype: Possible read error: a much larger clone is one base away. Given the absence of the conserved phenylalanine or tryptophan at the CDR3 end, a read error is likely. This CDR3 is CASSPGTGTYGYTI. As DNA, the CDR3 is TGCGCCAGCAGCCCCGGGACAGGGACCTATGGCTACACCATC. The rearrangement links TRBV5-1 to TRBJ1-2; 9 bases align to TRBD1. After removal of 4 bases from V and 4 bases from J, the junction contained 5 bases not matched to a gene. CDR3 length equals 14 residues. Germline V gives CDR1 SGHRS, CDR2 YFSETQ.

The table lists this clonotype with many counts. This chain links TRBV6-2 or TRBV6-3 with TRBJ2-5, with 10 bases matching TRBD2. V dropped 5 bases and J dropped 1; count of bases not matched to a gene: 10. This CDR3 is 17 amino acids long. Germline-derived CDR1 and CDR2 are MNHEY and SVGEGT. CDR3 loop: CASSPLWTSGLQETQYF. The CDR3 bases are TGTGCCAGCAGTCCGCTCTGGACTAGCGGACTCCAAGAGACCCAGTACTTC.

The table lists this clonotype with many counts. The gene calls are TRBV5-5 and TRBJ1-5, with D hard to call. The length of the CDR3 is 13 residues. The V and J ends lost 2 bases and 10 bases respectively, with 13 bases between them. Germline V gene lookup returns CDR1 SGHKS and CDR2 YYEKEE (reference sequence). The DNA for the CDR3 is TGTGCCAGCAGCTTTACACGGTCCCTCCCCCAGCATTTT. Its protein product is CASSFTRSLPQHF.

The chain carries TRBV7-2 and TRBJ2-3; D unclear. CDR1 and CDR2 (germline): SGHTA, FQGNSA. Trimming shortened V by 3 bases and J by 3 bases, and 10 bases separated the two germline ends. The CDR3 length is 14 residues. The CDR3 nucleotides are TGTGCCAGCAGCTTGATGATGAGGACAGATACGCAGTATTTT. It codes for CASSLMMRTDTQYF.

This clonotype was counted a few times. This may be a read error: a much more frequent sequence differs by one nucleotide. The chain combines TRBV3-1 with TRBJ2-7; D is unresolved. The V end lost 1 base, the J end lost 7 bases, and 8 bases lay between the germline ends. CDR3 length: 12 residues. Germline lookup yields CDR1 LGHDT and CDR2 YNNKEL (reference sequence). The CDR3 bases are TGTGCCAGCAGCCAAGGGACCCAAGAGCAGTACTTC. Translating gives CASSQGTQEQYF.

This clonotype came up many times. DNA of the CDR3: TGCGCCAGCAGCTTGTCTAGCGGGGGGATTCGCTCCTACAATGAGCAGTTCTTC. Its translation: CASSLSSGGIRSYNEQFF. This chain links TRBV5-1 with TRBJ2-1, with 11 bases matching TRBD2. Trimming removed 1 base from V and 0 bases from J; junction bases left unmatched: 6. The length of the CDR3 is 18 residues. Germline V CDR1 and CDR2: SGHRS, YFSETQ. Together with reference TRBV5-1 and TRBJ2-1, the CDR3 gives the full variable domain: KAGVTQTPRYLIKTRGQQVTLSCSPISGHRSVSWYQQTPGQGLQFLFEYFSETQRNKGNFPGRFSGRQFSNSRSEMNVSTLELGDSALYLCASSLSSGGIRSYNEQFFGPGTRLTVL.

This clonotype showed up many times. V and J are TRBV5-6 and TRBJ2-5; TRBD2 is a possible D gene (6 bases). The CDR3 length is 12 residues. V lost 5 bases and J 3 bases, leaving 8 bases between the germline ends. The V gene's germline CDR1 is SGHDT and CDR2 YYEEEE. The CDR3 reads CASSGGKETQYF. CDR3 DNA sequence: TGTGCCAGCAGTGGGGGGAAAGAGACCCAGTACTTC.

The sample holds many counts of this clonotype. The chain couples TRBV12-3 or TRBV12-4 to TRBJ2-5; 8 positions match TRBD1. There are 15 residues in the CDR3. The J segment lost 10 bases and the V segment lost 5 bases, leaving 15 bases of the junction unmatched. The CDR3 sequence: CASSPPGQATRDQYF. Written as DNA, the CDR3 is TGTGCCAGCAGTCCGCCGGGACAGGCCACCAGGGACCAGTACTTC.

This clonotype was seen repeatedly, ten times or more. V and J are TRBV18 and TRBJ2-1, with D perhaps assigned TRBD1 or TRBD2 (6 bases each). V shed 5 bases and J shed 10 bases, with 18 bases lying between them. CDR3 length equals 14 residues. Germline CDR1 KGHSH, CDR2 LQKENI. The CDR3: CASSSRGELAEQFF. DNA for the CDR3: TGTGCCAGCTCATCAAGGGGGGAACTAGCCGAGCAGTTCTTC.

This clonotype was detected ten times or more. V gene TRBV10-3 combines with J gene TRBJ2-7; TRBD2 aligns across 7 bases. Germline assignment: CDR1 ENHRY and CDR2 SYGVKD. Trimming took 7 bases from V and 6 from J; bases not matched to a gene: 12. This CDR3 has 14 amino acids. In nucleotides, the CDR3 is TGTGCCATCAACCCCGGGACTACCTCGGGCGAGCAGTACTTC. This sequence encodes CAINPGTTSGEQYF.